The 21 T cell receptor beta chains below all came from one sample that was sequenced in a study of vaccination and CD4 T cells after COVID-19. An Oncomine TCR Beta short-read assay was used to sequence the DNA from cultured CD4+ T cells. Via MiXCR, TCRdb re-called the PCR reads, giving one row per CDR3 protein. This sample yields around 10,000 distinct CDR3 sequences, of which around three fifths are seen a single time; roughly 35% belongs to the top ten. Treatment specified: approximately 11-day PBMC culture with coronavirus spike peptide pools or control peptides (ViraFEST assay). Their recognized antigens are unknown. The sequencing sample was made of CD4+ T cells from blood, cultured in vitro. Every receptor here comes from a human donor who had recovered from COVID-19.

This sequence joins TRBV7-9 and TRBJ1-1; no definite D call. The CDR3 is made up of 14 amino acids. Trimming pared 3 bases from V and 1 base from J, leaving 9 bases between. The germline V gene has CDR1 SEHNR and CDR2 FQNEAQ (reference sequence). The CDR3 protein is CASSFHSGNTEAFF. DNA for the CDR3: TGTGCCAGCAGCTTTCATTCAGGGAACACTGAAGCTTTCTTT. The full variable domain, in which reference TRBV7-9 and TRBJ1-1 provide the parts outside the CDR3, is DTGVSQNPRHKITKRGQNVTFRCDPISEHNRLYWYRQTLGQGPEFLTYFQNEAQLEKSRLLSDRFSAERPKGSFSTLEIQRTEQGDSAMYLCASSFHSGNTEAFFGQGTRLTVV.

The chain combines TRBV2 with TRBJ2-1; D is unresolved. This CDR3 is 14 amino acids long. Trimming left V 2 bases short and J 9 bases short, with 14 bases between. The V gene's germline CDR1 is SNHLY and CDR2 FYNNEI. The CDR3 DNA sequence: TGTGCCAGCAGTGAACGGCCTAGTTCTGGTGAGCAGTTCTTC. It specifies CASSERPSSGEQFF.

Here the CDR3 DNA reads TGTGCCTGGAGTTACCGAGGCACGAACACTGAAGCTTTCTTT. Its translation: CAWSYRGTNTEAFF. The chain carries TRBV30 and TRBJ1-1; D is uncertain. The length of the CDR3 is 14 residues. Trimming stripped 2 bases from V and 1 base from J, with 11 bases between. Germline V gives CDR1 GTSNPN, CDR2 SVGIG (reference sequence).

The rearrangement uses TRBV30 and TRBJ2-1; 10 positions agree with TRBD2. J gave up 7 bases and V 5 bases, and 5 bases lay outside the gene matches. This CDR3 has 13 amino acids. CDR1 and CDR2 from the germline V gene are GTSNPN and SVGIG (reference sequence). CDR3 DNA sequence: TGTGCCTGGGAGCGGGAGGGCCATAATGAGCAGTTCTTC. This encodes CAWEREGHNEQFF. Filled out from reference TRBV30 and TRBJ2-1, the complete variable domain reads SQTIHQWPATLVQPVGSPLSLECTVEGTSNPNLYWYRQAAGRGLQLLFYSVGIGQISSEVPQNLSASRPQDRQFILSSKKLLLSDSGFYLCAWEREGHNEQFFGPGTRLTVL.

In this sample, this clonotype turned up once. The chain joins TRBV7-3 to TRBJ2-2; D might be TRBD1 (6 bases). The ends were cut back, 6 bases at V and 7 bases at J, with 12 bases in the middle. This CDR3 is built from 13 residues. The germline gives CDR1 SGHTA, CDR2 FQGTGA. DNA of the CDR3: TGTGCCAGCAGATTACAGGGTGGCGGGGAGCTGTTTTTT. Its protein is CASRLQGGGELFF. Full variable domain (remainder filled in from reference TRBV7-3 and TRBJ2-2): GAGVSQTPSNKVTEKGKYVELRCDPISGHTALYWYRQSLGQGPEFLIYFQGTGAADDSGLPNDRFFAVRPEGSVSTLKIQRTERGDSAVYLCASRLQGGGELFFGEGSRLTVL.

V is TRBV6-5 and J is TRBJ1-2; D is uncertain. Germline CDR1 is MNHEY and CDR2 is SVGAGI. Trimming cost V 2 bases and J 1 base, with 8 bases left between them. This CDR3 has 14 residues. CDR3 nucleotides: TGTGCCAGCAGTTACGATAACCTTAACTATGGCTACACCTTC. The encoded protein is CASSYDNLNYGYTF.

The chain is built from TRBV7-6 and TRBJ2-7; 8 nucleotides match TRBD1. V trimming: 1 base; J trimming: 2 bases; junction bases outside the gene matches: 4. Germline CDR1 SGHVS, CDR2 FNYEAQ. This CDR3 region has 15 residues. The CDR3 loop reads CASSLGTGGPYEQYF. In nucleotides, the CDR3 is TGTGCCAGCAGCTTAGGTACAGGGGGACCCTACGAGCAGTACTTC.

This clonotype is classed as large (0.1 to 1%). V is TRBV10-3 and J is TRBJ2-2, with D possibly TRBD1 on 6 matching bases. From germline, CDR1 is ENHRY and CDR2 SYGVKD. V was shortened by 6 bases and J by 1 base, with 12 bases between the two germline ends. The CDR3 has 15 amino acids. The CDR3 loop reads CAIRGGLENTGELFF. In DNA, the CDR3 is TGTGCCATCAGAGGGGGATTGGAGAACACCGGGGAGCTGTTTTTT.

V gene TRBV29-1 combines with J gene TRBJ1-1; D unclear. Trimming stripped 7 bases from V and 6 bases from J, with 15 bases between. The germline V gene has CDR1 SQVTM and CDR2 ANQGSEA. CDR3 length equals 12 residues. The CDR3 DNA reads as TGCAGCGCCCGGGGAGCACCCGCTGAAGCTTTCTTT. Residues: CSARGAPAEAFF. The whole variable domain, filled in from reference TRBV29-1 and TRBJ1-1, reads SAVISQKPSRDICQRGTSLTIQCQVDSQVTMMFWYRQQPGQSLTLIATANQGSEATYESGFVIDKFPISRPNLTFSTLTVSNMSPEDSSIYLCSARGAPAEAFFGQGTRLTVV.

This clonotype was seen more than once but under ten times. The chain has TRBV6-5 and TRBJ1-2, with D possibly being TRBD1 (5 bases). V lost 0 bases, J lost 6 bases, and 8 bases lay in between. The germline V gene encodes CDR1 MNHEY and CDR2 SVGAGI. The CDR3 runs 13 residues. The CDR3 sequence is CASSYSGTNGYTF. The CDR3 DNA reads TGTGCCAGCAGTTACTCAGGGACCAATGGCTACACCTTC.

The chain links TRBV6-1 to TRBJ2-3; 7 bases are a match to TRBD1. CDR1 MNHNS and CDR2 SASEGT come from the germline V gene. V was clipped by 8 bases and J by 5 bases; unmatched bases: 13. CDR3 length equals 15 residues. For the CDR3, the DNA is TGTGCCAGCTCCCGACAGGGCGCAGGGGGAGATACGCAGTATTTT. Its protein is CASSRQGAGGDTQYF.

The V gene is TRBV20-1, the J gene TRBJ2-2, with D possibly matching TRBD2 (6 bases). Trimming pared 6 bases from V and 8 bases from J, leaving 22 bases between. The CDR3 contains 15 residues. Germline V gives CDR1 DFQATT, CDR2 SNEGSKA (reference sequence). The CDR3 nucleotides are TGCAGTGCCCTCGGGGTCCCGGGAGTAACTGGGGAGCTGTTTTTT. This gives the protein CSALGVPGVTGELFF.

By sample share, this clonotype is large. The chain employs TRBV6-2 or TRBV6-3 and TRBJ1-2; the match to TRBD1 covers 8 bases. Trimming at V came to 3 bases and at J to 2 bases, leaving 2 bases not matched to a gene. Germline CDR1 and CDR2: MNHEY and SVGEGT. The CDR3 contains 14 residues. The CDR3, as DNA: TGTGCCAGCAGTTATGGACAGGGAAACTATGGCTACACCTTC. It is translated as CASSYGQGNYGYTF.

This chain uses TRBV7-8 with TRBJ1-3, with D perhaps matching TRBD1 (5 bases). Germline V gives CDR1 SGHVS, CDR2 FQNEAQ. V shed 5 bases and J shed 0 bases, with 14 bases lying between them. The CDR3 length is 16 residues. CDR3 sequence (DNA): TGTGCCAGCAGCCCAGCCAGGGTTAGCTCTGGAAACACCATATATTTT. Its translation is CASSPARVSSGNTIYF.

The chain uses TRBV6-1 and TRBJ2-2; TRBD1 matches 9 bases. Germline loops: CDR1 MNHNS, CDR2 SASEGT. Unmatched junction bases numbered 6, after V lost 6 bases and J lost 4 bases. CDR3 length: 15 amino acids. The CDR3 DNA is TGTGCCAGCAGATGGACAGGGGCGCCCACCGGGGAGCTGTTTTTT. Its protein is CASRWTGAPTGELFF.

The rearrangement joins TRBV19 to TRBJ2-3; D is perhaps TRBD1 (5 bases). CDR1 LNHDA and CDR2 SQIVND come from the germline V gene (reference sequence). V was trimmed by 0 bases and J by 4 bases, leaving 14 bases between them. The CDR3 contains 16 residues. The CDR3 DNA follows: TGTGCCAGTAGTATAGACGGACGCAGGGTGGCAGATACGCAGTATTTT. It codes for CASSIDGRRVADTQYF.

This clonotype has just a few counts. The chain links TRBV30 to TRBJ1-6; D might be TRBD1 (6 bases). The CDR3 contains 14 residues. V was pared by 1 base and J by 5 bases, with 9 bases between. Germline V gene data show CDR1 as GTSNPN and CDR2 as SVGIG (reference sequence). CDR3 amino acids: CAWSAGADNSPLHF. The CDR3 region has the DNA TGTGCCTGGAGTGCAGGGGCGGATAATTCACCCCTCCACTTT. Full variable domain (rest looked up from reference TRBV30 and TRBJ1-6): SQTIHQWPATLVQPVGSPLSLECTVEGTSNPNLYWYRQAAGRGLQLLFYSVGIGQISSEVPQNLSASRPQDRQFILSSKKLLLSDSGFYLCAWSAGADNSPLHFGNGTRLTVT.

This chain joins TRBV2 and TRBJ1-5; D uncertain. The CDR3 is 17 residues long. V was trimmed by 7 bases and J by 0 bases, leaving 19 bases between them. Germline V lookup: CDR1 SNHLY, CDR2 FYNNEI. CDR3 sequence (DNA): TGTGCCAGCACTCTCAGGATACTCCGCGATAGCAATCAGCCCCAGCATTTT. This codes for CASTLRILRDSNQPQHF.

This clonotype was detected once. The V gene is TRBV27, the J gene TRBJ1-5; maybe TRBD1 (6 bases). Trimming removed 6 bases at V and 7 bases at J, with 10 bases between. Germline-derived CDR1 and CDR2 are MNHEY and SMNVEV (reference sequence). The CDR3 runs to 12 residues. The CDR3 sequence is CASRTGTQPQHF. CDR3 bases: TGTGCCAGCAGAACAGGGACGCAGCCCCAGCATTTT.

V usage is TRBV7-8 and J usage is TRBJ1-1; maybe TRBD1 (6 bases). V gave up 1 base and J gave up 5 bases, with 14 bases separating them. The CDR3 extends over 15 amino acids. Germline CDR1 SGHVS, CDR2 FQNEAQ. DNA for the CDR3: TGTGCCAGCAGCTTAGTGGGGGGGGCTGGGACTGAAGCTTTCTTT. As protein: CASSLVGGAGTEAFF.

This chain joins TRBV19 and TRBJ1-1, with a weak D call TRBD1 (5 bases). The CDR3 loop spans 14 amino acids. The germline V gene has CDR1 LNHDA and CDR2 SQIVND (reference sequence). V was shortened by 6 bases and J by 0 bases, with 11 bases between the two germline ends. The CDR3 nucleotides are TGTGCCAGTAGAGGGACGGGGCTGAACACTGAAGCTTTCTTT. Its translation is CASRGTGLNTEAFF.